This entry features one T cell receptor beta chain sequence. Its target antigen remains unknown. Base qualities were left out, and no much larger clone turns up one base away. Trimming accounts for 3 bases at V and 6 bases at J, while the number of junction bases matched to no gene is 3. The CDR3 covers 15 residues, taking in both the cysteine and the phenylalanine. Of all the DNA, just the CDR3 is kept, 45 bases in frame from base 1. CDR1 KGHSH and CDR2 LQKENI are derived from the germline V gene. The data were obtained in a study of blood T cell repertoires in COVID-19 (dated by TCRdb to 2018 to 2020). Background for the entire study: Samples covering the acute and convalescent phases of COVID-19 were provided by collaborators in the United States, Italy and Spain. Where HLA class I and class II types were available, the types were taken from metadata supplied by the sample provider, not from assay-based typing. Sample metadata almost always included a de-identified subject ID, COVID-19 status, age in years and sex. The repertoires were released in a freely available public database meant as a resource for research on the immune response to SARS-CoV-2. The dataset comprised deeply sampled blood TCRbeta repertoires from subjects exposed to, actively infected with, or recovered from COVID-19. The material from the prospective study consisted of cDNA or gDNA derived from T cells, B-cell-depleted T cells, or PBMCs. The samples were drawn from the first 160 participants of the ongoing ImmuneRACE study and from roughly 1,300 subjects provided by 6 global collaborators.

The full study reports these points: The amount of clinical and demographic metadata varied by source and participant and was provided uncurated.

The immunoSEQ Assay, a bias-controlled multiplex PCR, was used to amplify TCRbeta CDR3 regions from genomic DNA. As for the authors' bioinformatics: Within the assay, amplification of reference gene primers was used to estimate how many nucleated cells each sample contained. To quantify the absolute abundance of each unique TCRbeta CDR3 rearrangement, sequence reads were collapsed and filtered. Productive Simpson clonality was computed per sample as the square root of Simpson's diversity index over productive rearrangements. TCRdb obtained this table from immuneACCESS and retained in-frame rearrangements with V and J assigned. These tables miss some clones; where compared with another copy, unresolved V genes account for less than half of the shortfall, and the remainder is unexplained. V and J calls and clone size are given by that table; D and trimming were obtained from the DNA. This sample gives 300,000 or so clones in total; approximately 87% of them show up just once. The top ten clonotypes cover 7.8% of the sample.

Samples from volunteer blood donors who had recovered from COVID-19 were contributed by a second Seattle source. Whole blood was collected in K2EDTA tubes by collaborating institutions according to the institutions' own protocols. For TCRbeta analysis, collaborators shipped samples in one of three forms: frozen whole blood, isolated PBMCs, or DNA extracted from either of those sample types. This clonotype was sampled from a woman aged 50 to 60 who had recovered from COVID-19. The receptor chain draws on TRBV18 and TRBJ2-1; TRBD2 lines up with 12 middle nucleotides. Sequencing was carried out using peripheral blood. The sequenced DNA: TGTGCCAGCTCACCCGGACTAGCGGGGACCAATGAGCAGTTCTTC. Protein translation: CASSPGLAGTNEQFF.